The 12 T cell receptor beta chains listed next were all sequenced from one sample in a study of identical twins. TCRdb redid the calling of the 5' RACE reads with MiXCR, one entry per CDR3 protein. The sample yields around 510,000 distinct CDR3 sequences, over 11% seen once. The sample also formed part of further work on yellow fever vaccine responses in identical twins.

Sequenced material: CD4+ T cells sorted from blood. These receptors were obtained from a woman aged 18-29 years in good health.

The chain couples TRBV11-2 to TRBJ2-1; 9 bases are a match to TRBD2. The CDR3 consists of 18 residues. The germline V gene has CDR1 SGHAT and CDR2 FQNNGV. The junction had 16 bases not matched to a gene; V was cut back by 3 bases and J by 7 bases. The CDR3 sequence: CASSFKGTSPISGNEQFF. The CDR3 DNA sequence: TGTGCCAGCAGCTTTAAAGGGACTAGCCCTATCTCGGGTAATGAGCAGTTCTTC.

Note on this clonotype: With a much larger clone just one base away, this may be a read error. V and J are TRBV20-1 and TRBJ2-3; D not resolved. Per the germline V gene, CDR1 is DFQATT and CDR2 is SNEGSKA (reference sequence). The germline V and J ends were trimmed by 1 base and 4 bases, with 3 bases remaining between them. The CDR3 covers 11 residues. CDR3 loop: CSARVPDTQYF. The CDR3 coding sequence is TGCAGTGCTAGAGTCCCAGATACGCAGTATTTT.

CDR3 coding DNA: TGTGCCAGCAGTGGGAGGACAGTAGGCACCGGGGAGCTGTTTTTT. Translated: CASSGRTVGTGELFF. The V call is TRBV2, the J call TRBJ2-2; D might be TRBD1 (6 bases). CDR3 size: 15 residues. The ends were cut back, 4 bases at V and 4 bases at J, with 13 bases in the middle. CDR1 and CDR2 from the germline V gene are SNHLY and FYNNEI.

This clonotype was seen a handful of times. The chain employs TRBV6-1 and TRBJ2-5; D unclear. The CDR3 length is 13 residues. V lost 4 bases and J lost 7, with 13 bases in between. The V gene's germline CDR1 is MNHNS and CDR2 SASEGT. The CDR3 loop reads CASSAPGLPTQYF. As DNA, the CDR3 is TGTGCCAGCAGTGCCCCGGGTCTTCCGACCCAGTACTTC.

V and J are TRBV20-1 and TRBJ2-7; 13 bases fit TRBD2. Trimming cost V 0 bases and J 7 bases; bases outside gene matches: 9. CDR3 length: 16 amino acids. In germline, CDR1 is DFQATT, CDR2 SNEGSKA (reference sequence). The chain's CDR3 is CSARDFTSGRAGEQYF. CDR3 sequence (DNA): TGCAGTGCTAGAGATTTTACTAGCGGGAGGGCCGGTGAGCAGTACTTC.

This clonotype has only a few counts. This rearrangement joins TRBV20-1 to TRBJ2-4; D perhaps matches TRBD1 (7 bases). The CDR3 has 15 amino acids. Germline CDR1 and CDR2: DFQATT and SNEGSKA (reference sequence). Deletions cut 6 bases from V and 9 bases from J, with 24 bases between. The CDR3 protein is CSARNRGGLRSIQYF. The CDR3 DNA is TGCAGTGCCCGGAACAGGGGCGGACTAAGAAGCATTCAGTACTTC.

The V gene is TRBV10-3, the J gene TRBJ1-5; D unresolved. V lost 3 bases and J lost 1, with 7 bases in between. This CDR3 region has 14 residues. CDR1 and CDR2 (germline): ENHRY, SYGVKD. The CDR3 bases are TGTGCCATCAGTGAATCGGGGAGCAATCAGCCCCAGCATTTT. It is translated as CAISESGSNQPQHF.

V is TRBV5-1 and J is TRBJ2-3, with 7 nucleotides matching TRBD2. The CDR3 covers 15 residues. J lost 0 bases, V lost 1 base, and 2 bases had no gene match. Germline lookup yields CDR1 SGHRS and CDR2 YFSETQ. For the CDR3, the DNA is TGCGCCAGCAGCTTGCCAGCGGGGAGCACAGATACGCAGTATTTT. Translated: CASSLPAGSTDTQYF.

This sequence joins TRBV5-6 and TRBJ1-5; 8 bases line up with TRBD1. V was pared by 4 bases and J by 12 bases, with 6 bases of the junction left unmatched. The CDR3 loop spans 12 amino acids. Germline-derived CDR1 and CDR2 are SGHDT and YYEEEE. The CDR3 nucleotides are TGTGCCAGCAGCCTAGGACAGGGCGGCCAGCATTTT. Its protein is CASSLGQGGQHF. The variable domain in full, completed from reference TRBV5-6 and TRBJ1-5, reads DAGVTQSPTHLIKTRGQQVTLRCSPKSGHDTVSWYQQALGQGPQFIFQYYEEEERQRGNFPDRFSGHQFPNYSSELNVNALLLGDSALYLCASSLGQGGQHFGDGTRLSIL.

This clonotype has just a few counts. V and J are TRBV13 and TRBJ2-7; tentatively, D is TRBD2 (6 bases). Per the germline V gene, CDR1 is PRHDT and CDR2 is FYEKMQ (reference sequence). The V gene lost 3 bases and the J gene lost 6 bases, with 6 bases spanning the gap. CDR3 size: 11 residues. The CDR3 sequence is CASSFGGEQYF. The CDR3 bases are TGTGCCAGCAGCTTCGGGGGCGAGCAGTACTTC.

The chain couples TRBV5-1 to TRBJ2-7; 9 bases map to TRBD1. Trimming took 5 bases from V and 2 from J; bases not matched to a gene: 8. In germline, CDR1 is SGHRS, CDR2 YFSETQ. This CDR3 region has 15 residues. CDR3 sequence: CASRASGQGTYEQYF. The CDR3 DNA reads TGCGCCAGCAGAGCCTCCGGACAGGGGACCTACGAGCAGTACTTC.

Written as DNA, the CDR3 is TGTGCCAGCAGTCCCCCGACTAGCGGGGGGGCAGGGACCCAGTACTTC. As protein: CASSPPTSGGAGTQYF. The chain links TRBV12-3 or TRBV12-4 to TRBJ2-5, with 14 positions matching TRBD2. Losses at the gene ends were 5 bases for V and 7 bases for J; bases not matched to a gene: 9. The CDR3 has 16 amino acids.